The 17 T cell receptor beta chains in this list originate from one sample, sequenced in a study of PD-L1 blockade in urothelial cancer. Sequencing used immunoSEQ multiplex PCR; TCRdb keeps in-frame clones, though not all of them. In the table there are about 95,000 clones, 80% to 90% of which are singletons. The sample's time point: pretreatment peripheral blood. The sample consisted of PBMCs, taken around atezolizumab (anti-PD-L1) treatment. The source is a man aged 55 to 70 with urothelial cancer.

This clone was counted only a few times. The V gene is TRBV1, the J gene TRBJ1-3; the table's D call TRBD1 went unverified against the DNA. TRBV1 is flagged as a pseudogene. The CDR3 runs to 13 residues. CDR3 loop: CTRIAGVGNTIYF. The CDR3 DNA reads as TGCACCAGAATCGCAGGGGTCGGAAACACCATATATTTT.

Notes on this clone: The sample has other DNA sequences that encode this CDR3 too. The genes are TRBV5-1 and TRBJ2-3, with 8 bases lining up with TRBD1. Germline CDR1 reads SGHRS; CDR2 reads YFSETQ. The CDR3 covers 15 residues. J was trimmed by 4 bases and V by 4 bases; bases with no gene match: 8. CDR3 sequence: CASSGGQGAPDTQYF. The CDR3 coding sequence is TGCGCCAGCAGCGGGGGCCAGGGGGCCCCAGATACGCAGTATTTT.

V usage is TRBV5-1 and J usage is TRBJ2-2; 9 nucleotides align to TRBD2. The length of the CDR3 is 15 residues. V lost 4 bases and J lost 5; bases outside the gene matches: 6. The V gene's germline CDR1 is SGHRS and CDR2 YFSETQ. CDR3 protein: CASSLGLAWTGELFF. The CDR3 nucleotides are TGCGCCAGCAGCCTCGGACTAGCGTGGACCGGGGAGCTGTTTTTT.

The chain employs TRBV4-3 and TRBJ1-2; TRBD1 matches 7 bases. V shed 0 bases and J 7 bases; nucleotides not matched to a gene: 5. The V gene's germline CDR1 is LGHNA and CDR2 YSLEER. The length of the CDR3 is 14 residues. The CDR3 here is CASSQDIDRVGYTF. Here the CDR3 DNA reads TGCGCCAGCAGCCAAGATATCGACAGGGTTGGCTACACCTTC.

The chain is built from TRBV29-1 and TRBJ1-5; perhaps TRBD1 as D (5 bases). The length of the CDR3 is 14 residues. The ends were cut back, 5 bases at V and 5 bases at J, with 16 bases in the middle. The germline gives CDR1 SQVTM, CDR2 ANQGSEA. The CDR3 protein is CSVREQGLDQPQHF. The CDR3 DNA reads as TGCAGCGTTCGAGAGCAGGGATTGGATCAGCCCCAGCATTTT. The full variable domain, rest sourced from reference TRBV29-1 and TRBJ1-5, is SAVISQKPSRDICQRGTSLTIQCQVDSQVTMMFWYRQQPGQSLTLIATANQGSEATYESGFVIDKFPISRPNLTFSTLTVSNMSPEDSSIYLCSVREQGLDQPQHFGDGTRLSIL.

The J gene is TRBJ1-2, the V gene TRBV7-2; 7 nucleotides line up with TRBD1. The CDR3 spans 13 residues. Germline-derived CDR1 and CDR2 are SGHTA and FQGNSA. The ends lost 5 bases at V and 8 bases at J; junction bases unmatched: 8. CDR3 nucleotide sequence: TGTGCCAGCAGCCCCATGAGAGGGGGCGGCTACACCTTC. Protein: CASSPMRGGGYTF. Based on the CDR3 plus reference TRBV7-2 and TRBJ1-2, the full variable domain is GAGVSQSPSNKVTEKGKDVELRCDPISGHTALYWYRQSLGQGLEFLIYFQGNSAPDKSGLPSDRFSAERTGGSVSTLTIQRTQQEDSAVYLCASSPMRGGGYTFGSGTRLTVV.

The rearrangement uses TRBV6-1 and TRBJ2-3; 9 bases fit TRBD2. Germline V lookup: CDR1 MNHNS, CDR2 SASEGT. This CDR3 spans 17 amino acids. V lost 1 base, J lost 2 bases, and 7 bases stayed unmatched. The CDR3 protein is CASSEVLLAGITDTQYF. The CDR3 region has the DNA TGTGCCAGCAGTGAAGTTCTCCTAGCGGGGATCACAGATACGCAGTATTTT.

The V call is TRBV27, the J call TRBJ2-1; no reliable D call. V dropped 5 bases and J dropped 5 bases, with 7 bases sitting between them. The germline V gene has CDR1 MNHEY and CDR2 SMNVEV (reference sequence). The CDR3 runs 12 residues. The CDR3: CASSPRNNEQFF. The DNA of the CDR3 is TGTGCCAGCAGTCCGCGTAACAATGAGCAGTTCTTC.

This chain connects TRBV4-1 to TRBJ2-5, with D perhaps matching TRBD2 (6 bases). V lost 2 bases to trimming and J lost 0 bases, with 10 bases between them. Germline CDR1 MGHRA, CDR2 YSYEKL. The CDR3 spans 15 residues. The CDR3 DNA is TGCGCCAGCAGCCAAATCGGGAGCTACCAAGAGACCCAGTACTTC. Its translation: CASSQIGSYQETQYF.

The chain carries TRBV12-5 and TRBJ2-1; tentative D call: TRBD2 (6 bases). Germline CDR1 LGHNT, CDR2 FRNRAP. The V and J ends lost 5 bases and 9 bases respectively, with 26 bases between them. The CDR3 contains 17 residues. The DNA for the CDR3 is TGTGCTAGTGGTCCATCCCCGGTGGAGGAGGTGGGGGGTGAGCAGTTCTTC. It is translated as CASGPSPVEEVGGEQFF.

This chain connects TRBV29-1 to TRBJ2-7; possibly TRBD2 for D (5 bases). The ends were cut back, 1 base at V and 6 bases at J, with 10 bases in the middle. The germline gives CDR1 SQVTM, CDR2 ANQGSEA. The CDR3 length is 12 residues. In DNA, the CDR3 is TGCAGCGTTGAAGTTGAGGGCCGCGAGCAGTACTTC. Encoded protein: CSVEVEGREQYF.

V is TRBV6-5 and J is TRBJ1-2, with TRBD1 as a possible D gene (5 bases). CDR3 length equals 13 residues. V was cut by 7 bases and J by 6 bases, with 15 bases left in between. Per germline, CDR1 MNHEY and CDR2 SVGAGI. CDR3: CASTYSADNGYTF. The CDR3 region has the DNA TGTGCCAGCACCTACTCGGCGGACAATGGCTACACCTTC.

The gene calls are TRBV5-4 and TRBJ1-1; 7 bases line up with TRBD1. V was clipped by 3 bases and J by 9 bases; unmatched bases: 8. Germline V CDR1 and CDR2: SGHNT, YYREEE (reference sequence). The length of the CDR3 is 13 residues. The CDR3 DNA is TGTGCCAGCAGCTCGGACAGGCAAAACCAAGCTTTCTTT. Protein: CASSSDRQNQAFF.

V and J are TRBV11-3 and TRBJ2-1; tentative D call: TRBD2 (7 bases). Germline values: CDR1 SGHNT, CDR2 YENEEA. The CDR3 covers 13 residues. V lost 4 bases, J lost 10 bases, and 14 bases lay in between. CDR3 residues: CASSSGGEWEQFF. The CDR3 region has the DNA TGTGCCAGCAGCTCGGGGGGCGAGTGGGAGCAGTTCTTC.

V gene TRBV6-5 combines with J gene TRBJ1-2, with 9 bases matching TRBD1. The V and J ends lost 0 bases and 11 bases, in that order; junction bases with no gene match: 4. Germline assignment: CDR1 MNHEY and CDR2 SVGAGI. The CDR3 covers 13 residues. This CDR3 is CASSYSGTGLYTF. CDR3 in DNA: TGTGCCAGCAGTTACTCGGGGACAGGGCTATACACCTTC.

J is TRBJ1-2 and V is TRBV7-9, with a possible D match to TRBD1 (5 bases). Germline V gene sequence: CDR1 SEHNR, CDR2 FQNEAQ (reference sequence). V lost 4 bases to trimming and J lost 7 bases, with 19 bases between them. The CDR3 covers 15 residues. This CDR3 reads CASSSGLPSISGYTF. The CDR3 DNA sequence: TGTGCCAGCAGCTCGGGACTCCCTTCGATATCTGGCTACACCTTC.

This clone was counted once. The genes are TRBV9 and TRBJ1-5; 10 nucleotides line up with TRBD1. With V trimmed by 3 bases and J by 1 base, 1 base remained unmatched. Germline values: CDR1 SGDLS, CDR2 YYNGEE. The CDR3 is made up of 15 amino acids. As DNA, the CDR3 is TGTGCCAGCAGCGCGGGACAGGGGAGCAATCAGCCCCAGCATTTT. It specifies CASSAGQGSNQPQHF.